This is a list of T cell receptor beta chains from one sample in a study of blood T cells in healthy people across ages. TCRdb fed the 5' RACE reads into MiXCR, producing one record per CDR3 protein. This table has some 1,000,000 distinct CDR3 sequences, 20% to 25% appearing once. The sample also formed part of further work on T cells of mothers and their children.

Source material: blood. These receptors were taken from a girl under 10 years old in good health. The CDR3 runs from the conserved cysteine through the conserved F or W. D genes are given only for firm matches. Size values are once, few and many counts, or a class for expanded clones, and some rows have none.

clone_size: .; j_call: TRBJ2-7; d_call: TRBD2; v_call: TRBV20-1; cdr3_aa: CSAQGLAGATWEQYF; cdr3_nt: TGCAGTGCACAGGGACTAGCGGGAGCGACGTGGGAGCAGTACTTC
clone_size: .; j_call: TRBJ2-1; d_call: TRBD1; v_call: TRBV29-1; cdr3_aa: CSVEGDQGEWSEQFF; cdr3_nt: TGCAGCGTTGAAGGCGATCAGGGGGAGTGGAGTGAGCAGTTCTTC
clone_size: few; j_call: TRBJ2-3; d_call: .; v_call: TRBV28; cdr3_aa: CASSLRNPDTQYF; cdr3_nt: TGTGCCAGCAGTTTGAGAAACCCAGATACGCAGTATTTT
clone_size: .; j_call: TRBJ2-1; d_call: TRBD2; v_call: TRBV12-3/TRBV12-4; cdr3_aa: CASSPSGGAGNEQFF; cdr3_nt: TGTGCCAGCAGCCCCAGCGGGGGGGCTGGAAATGAGCAGTTCTTC
clone_size: .; j_call: TRBJ1-3; d_call: .; v_call: TRBV5-6; cdr3_aa: CASSLRGVSGNTIYF; cdr3_nt: TGTGCCAGCAGCTTGAGGGGGGTCTCTGGAAACACCATATATTTT
clone_size: few; j_call: TRBJ2-7; d_call: .; v_call: TRBV27; cdr3_aa: CASSLYRATKPPHEQYF; cdr3_nt: TGTGCCAGCAGTTTATACAGGGCTACCAAACCCCCACACGAGCAGTACTTC
clone_size: few; j_call: TRBJ2-3; d_call: .; v_call: TRBV12-5; cdr3_aa: CASGLVVFGGAGNTQYF; cdr3_nt: TGCGCTAGTGGTTTGGTAGTCTTCGGGGGCGCGGGAAATACGCAGTATTTT
clone_size: .; j_call: TRBJ1-2; d_call: .; v_call: TRBV7-9; cdr3_aa: CASSQKGIQLYGYTF; cdr3_nt: TGTGCCAGCAGTCAAAAAGGGATTCAGCTTTATGGCTACACCTTC
clone_size: .; j_call: TRBJ1-1; d_call: .; v_call: TRBV11-2; cdr3_aa: CASSLAADIGTEAFF; cdr3_nt: TGTGCCAGCAGCTTGGCCGCGGACATTGGCACCGAAGCTTTCTTT
clone_size: few; j_call: TRBJ2-2; d_call: .; v_call: TRBV3-1; cdr3_aa: CASSHLLRVSGANTGELFF; cdr3_nt: TGTGCCAGCAGCCACCTCCTACGGGTTAGCGGAGCGAACACCGGGGAGCTGTTTTTT
clone_size: .; j_call: TRBJ2-5; d_call: TRBD2; v_call: TRBV9; cdr3_aa: CASSVSVGEAGATQYF; cdr3_nt: TGTGCCAGCAGCGTTTCAGTAGGCGAGGCGGGAGCGACCCAGTACTTC
clone_size: few; j_call: TRBJ1-6; d_call: .; v_call: TRBV12-3/TRBV12-4; cdr3_aa: CASSFQEGSLHF; cdr3_nt: TGTGCCAGCAGTTTTCAGGAAGGGTCCCTCCACTTT
clone_size: .; j_call: TRBJ2-5; d_call: .; v_call: TRBV14; cdr3_aa: CASSPLSTVWETQYF; cdr3_nt: TGTGCCAGCAGCCCGCTATCGACAGTATGGGAGACCCAGTACTTC
clone_size: .; j_call: TRBJ2-1; d_call: .; v_call: TRBV7-8; cdr3_aa: CASSSSPVRQFF; cdr3_nt: TGTGCCAGCAGTTCCTCCCCCGTCAGGCAGTTCTTC
clone_size: .; j_call: TRBJ2-7; d_call: TRBD1; v_call: TRBV7-6; cdr3_aa: CASTRTGRYEQYF; cdr3_nt: TGTGCCAGCACCCGGACAGGGCGGTACGAGCAGTACTTC
clone_size: .; j_call: TRBJ2-1; d_call: .; v_call: TRBV5-1; cdr3_aa: CASGLGFDNNEQFF; cdr3_nt: TGCGCCAGCGGCTTGGGGTTCGACAACAATGAGCAGTTCTTC
clone_size: .; j_call: TRBJ1-4; d_call: .; v_call: TRBV6-6; cdr3_aa: CASSPPADIEKLFF; cdr3_nt: TGTGCCAGCAGTCCCCCCGCGGACATTGAAAAACTGTTTTTT
clone_size: .; j_call: TRBJ2-5; d_call: .; v_call: TRBV7-9; cdr3_aa: CASSPQEGNDFQETQYF; cdr3_nt: TGTGCCAGCAGCCCACAAGAAGGGAACGACTTCCAAGAGACCCAGTACTTC
clone_size: .; j_call: TRBJ2-1; d_call: TRBD2; v_call: TRBV2; cdr3_aa: CANSLKRDRYDEQFF; cdr3_nt: TGTGCCAACAGTTTAAAGCGGGATAGGTACGATGAGCAGTTCTTC